A selection of T cell receptor beta chains follows, all from one sample in a study of blood T cell repertoires in COVID-19. TCRdb's copy holds only in-frame clones and misses some; the assay was immunoSEQ multiplex PCR. This table holds 200,000 to 300,000 clones, 83% found once. The sequenced sample was peripheral blood. These receptors originate from a human donor in a cohort sampled during active COVID-19. Each CDR3 is given with its conserved first and last residue.

V,CDR3
TRBV10-1,CATPGGRGNTIYF
TRBV6-2/TRBV6-3,CASSNRGPGYEQYF
TRBV24-1,CATSDTGNNQPQHF
TRBV27,CASSRYRGLYEQYF
TRBV30,CACTGRGGDGGANVLTF
TRBV27,CASSSSGGNFYTEAFF
TRBV5-1,CASSGAAGTFYEQYF
TRBV9,CASTRDRGTEAFF
TRBV3-1/TRBV3-2,CASSPRDRRNEKLFF
TRBV19,CASSSDLTPLAGTGELFF
TRBV28,CASSGRDRGFYGYTF
TRBV23-1,CASSQSRGGAQGYTF
TRBV7-3,CASSLDGNSPLHF
TRBV18,CASSPKEGTEAFF
TRBV3-1/TRBV3-2,CATEAGASYEQYF
TRBV3-1/TRBV3-2,CASSQGIAGNQETQYF
TRBV2,CASSEALTNTEAFF
TRBV6-5,CASRTTGFWDSEQFF
TRBV25-1,CASRGTSGLASEQFF
TRBV18,CASSPRNSGMGEQFF
TRBV19,CASSIEGRGTGELFF
TRBV5-6,CASSLWLRGPDDTQYF
TRBV11-3,CASSLDSRGRETQYF
TRBV19,CASSLGQLNTGELFF
TRBV27,CASRVLGGSTDTQYF
TRBV3-1/TRBV3-2,CASSLRTGLEEKLFF
TRBV21-1,CASSRTQGEKLFF
TRBV7-6,CASSPAGTGGATGQYF
TRBV10-3,CAISLRRGPAETQYF
TRBV9,CASSVGLAPDTQYF
TRBV5-1,CASSLTRGMREDTQYF
TRBV19,CASSQWDRYNEQFF
TRBV12-3/TRBV12-4,CASSLAGNTEAFF
TRBV28,CASSLGAEFYNEQFF
TRBV19,CASSIGGGSRETQYF
TRBV10-3,CAISEAEDRSYEQYF
TRBV9,CASSVAGGSSYNEQFF
TRBV24-1,CATNTGAHNEQFF
TRBV3-1/TRBV3-2,CASSRTENTEAFF
TRBV30,CAWSRQGDTEAFF
TRBV6-6,CASTRGGAPSYEQYF
TRBV5-1,CASSLAGGGEAFF
TRBV5-1,CASSLKAGAGTGELFF
TRBV4-1,CASSHPNEKLFF
TRBV5-6,CASSLGGQVRTDTQYF
TRBV2,CASSEGERTTQHF
TRBV7-8,CASSAGQGLDYGYTF
TRBV5-1,CASSLSGRAYGDEQFF
TRBV28,CASGRSYEQYF
TRBV11-2,CASSLALAGPFRHEQFF
TRBV2,CASRGAGVYNEQFF
TRBV7-2,CASSPTRLGSYEQYF
TRBV5-1,CASSLQGAQDEQYF
TRBV29-1,CSVAPTSTDTQYF
TRBV11-2,CASSLDHTGNTEAFF